The 10 T cell receptor beta chains below come from one sample, sequenced in a study of shared clonotypes between healthy human individuals. Profiled with immunoSEQ multiplex PCR; TCRdb holds only in-frame clones, not every one. The sample includes roughly 1,500,000 clones, about 98% of them seen just once. Sequenced material: naive CD4+ T cells sorted from blood. Subset reported: CD45RA+ positively selected. These receptor sequences come from a man aged 25-45 years in good health.

The V and J genes are TRBV19 and TRBJ2-7; D possibly matches TRBD1 or TRBD2 (5 bases each). Germline V gene data show CDR1 as LNHDA and CDR2 as SQIVND (reference sequence). Trimming took 6 bases from V and 6 from J, leaving 15 bases between them. CDR3 size: 13 residues. In nucleotides, the CDR3 is TGTGCCAGTAGGAGGGACGTAGGTGGCGAGCAGTACTTC. It encodes CASRRDVGGEQYF.

The chain is built from TRBV19 and TRBJ2-1; a weak D match, TRBD1 (6 bases). The V end lost 2 bases, the J end lost 7 bases, and 27 bases lay between the germline ends. The CDR3 length is 19 residues. Germline CDR1 is LNHDA and CDR2 is SQIVND (reference sequence). The CDR3 DNA follows: TGTGCCAGTAGTATAATAGGGACACGATCCTCACACTCCAGGAATGAGCAGTTCTTC. It is translated as CASSIIGTRSSHSRNEQFF.

The chain combines TRBV4-1 with TRBJ1-2; the match to TRBD1 covers 8 bases. CDR1 and CDR2 (germline): MGHRA, YSYEKL. The CDR3 has 15 residues. The V and J ends lost 5 bases and 8 bases, in that order; junction bases with no gene match: 13. DNA for the CDR3: TGCGCCAGCAGCGGAAGACAGGGGAAGATTGAAGGCTACACCTTC. It codes for CASSGRQGKIEGYTF.

The chain uses TRBV4-2 and TRBJ1-5, with unresolved D. Trimming took off 5 bases at V and 7 bases at J, with 15 bases between the two ends. Germline loops: CDR1 LGHNA, CDR2 YNFKEQ. CDR3 length equals 14 residues. CDR3 in DNA: TGTGCCAGCAGCTTGGAACCCTTGGGACAGCCCCAGCATTTT. It translates to CASSLEPLGQPQHF.

This clone has only one observation. The V and J genes are TRBV6-5 and TRBJ2-7, with unresolved D. Trimming took off 8 bases at V and 3 bases at J, with 20 bases between the two ends. This CDR3 spans 15 amino acids. Germline values: CDR1 MNHEY, CDR2 SVGAGI. CDR3 sequence (DNA): TGTGCCAGCTGCCCAGAGGACGGGCGCTTCTACGAGCAGTACTTC. Translation: CASCPEDGRFYEQYF.

V and J are TRBV6-6 and TRBJ2-7; 9 bases align to TRBD2. V was pared by 5 bases and J by 0 bases, with 5 bases of the junction left unmatched. This CDR3 region has 15 residues. Germline V gene data show CDR1 as MNHNY and CDR2 as SVGAGI (reference sequence). The CDR3 loop is CASSNSGGSSYEQYF. The CDR3 DNA follows: TGTGCCAGCAGTAATAGCGGGGGTAGCTCCTACGAGCAGTACTTC.

The chain links TRBV5-6 to TRBJ2-4, with a possible D match to TRBD2 (6 bases). Trimming removed 4 bases at V and 8 bases at J, with 19 bases between. Germline CDR1 is SGHDT and CDR2 is YYEEEE. The CDR3 is 15 amino acids. The DNA for the CDR3 is TGTGCCAGCAGCCATCCCAGCGGGCCTGAGGACATTCAGTACTTC. Its protein product is CASSHPSGPEDIQYF.

CDR3 protein: CASSGPGYEQYF. The CDR3 nucleotides read TGTGCCAGCAGTGGACCCGGCTACGAGCAGTACTTC. This chain connects TRBV2 to TRBJ2-7; D is unresolved. In germline, CDR1 is SNHLY, CDR2 FYNNEI. Trimming cost V 4 bases and J 3 bases, with 7 bases left between them. The CDR3 sequence is 12 residues long.

The gene calls are TRBV6-5 and TRBJ2-7; D might be TRBD2 (5 bases). The length of the CDR3 is 13 residues. Trimming pared 4 bases from V and 4 bases from J, leaving 11 bases between. The germline gives CDR1 MNHEY, CDR2 SVGAGI. The CDR3 DNA follows: TGTGCCAGCAGTTGGATCCGGGGTTACGAGCAGTACTTC. Residues: CASSWIRGYEQYF.

The chain combines TRBV19 with TRBJ1-2; D might be TRBD1 (6 bases). The CDR3 has 13 amino acids. Trimming removed 6 bases from V and 6 bases from J, with 14 bases in between. Germline V lookup: CDR1 LNHDA, CDR2 SQIVND (reference sequence). In DNA form, the CDR3 reads TGTGCCAGTAGCCCTGACAGGATCCATGGCTACACCTTC. This encodes CASSPDRIHGYTF.